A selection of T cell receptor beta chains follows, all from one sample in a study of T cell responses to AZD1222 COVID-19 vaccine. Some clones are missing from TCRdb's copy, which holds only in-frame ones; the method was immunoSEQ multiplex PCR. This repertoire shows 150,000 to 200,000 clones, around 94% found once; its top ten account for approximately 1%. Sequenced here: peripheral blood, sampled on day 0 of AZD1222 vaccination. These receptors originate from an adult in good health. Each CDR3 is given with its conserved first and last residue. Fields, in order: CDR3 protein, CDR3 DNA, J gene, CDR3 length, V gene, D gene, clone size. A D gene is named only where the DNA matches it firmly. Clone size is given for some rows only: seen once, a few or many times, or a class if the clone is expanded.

CASSKRLSEETQYF	TGTGCCAGTAGTAAGAGGCTCAGCGAAGAGACCCAGTACTTC	TRBJ2-5	14	TRBV19	-	-
CASSPPISGGTDTQYF	TGTGCCAGCTCACCACCGATTAGCGGGGGCACAGATACGCAGTATTTT	TRBJ2-3	16	TRBV18	TRBD2	-
CASSQKGGPIVDTQYF	TGTGCCAGCAGCCAAAAGGGGGGGCCGATTGTAGATACGCAGTATTTT	TRBJ2-3	16	TRBV4-2	-	-
CTSSQDRGGRTDTQYF	TGCACCAGCAGCCAAGATCGCGGGGGCCGAACAGATACGCAGTATTTT	TRBJ2-3	16	TRBV1	-	-
CASSQEGLAGGVLYEQYF	TGTGCCAGCAGCCAAGAGGGACTAGCGGGGGGGGTTCTTTACGAGCAGTACTTC	TRBJ2-7	18	TRBV3-1/TRBV3-2	TRBD2	-
CASSLRTGKAFF	TGTGCCAGCAGCCTGAGGACAGGGAAAGCTTTCTTT	TRBJ1-1	12	TRBV5-6	TRBD1	-
CASGLDNYGYTF	TGTGCTAGTGGTTTAGATAACTATGGCTACACCTTC	TRBJ1-2	12	TRBV12-5	-	-
CASRLQGGIYGYTF	TGTGCCAGCAGGTTACAGGGGGGGATATATGGCTACACCTTC	TRBJ1-2	14	TRBV6-5	TRBD1	-
CASSTSDRRNNSPLHF	TGTGCCAGCAGCACTTCGGACAGGAGAAATAATTCACCCCTCCACTTT	TRBJ1-6	16	TRBV21-1	-	-
CASSVNRATEAFF	TGTGCCAGCAGTGTCAACAGGGCCACTGAAGCTTTCTTT	TRBJ1-1	13	TRBV12-3/TRBV12-4	-	-
CASSPRIGANVLTF	TGTGCCAGCAGCCCTCGGATAGGGGCCAACGTCCTGACTTTC	TRBJ2-6	14	TRBV7-2	-	-
CASSLDEGYGYTF	TGTGCCAGCAGCTTAGATGAGGGGTATGGCTACACCTTC	TRBJ1-2	13	TRBV7-9	-	-
CASSSRGGYGYTF	TGTGCCAGCAGCTCAAGGGGTGGATATGGCTACACCTTC	TRBJ1-2	13	TRBV5-5	-	-
CASSNDRSNEKLFF	TGTGCCAGCAGCAATGACAGAAGTAATGAAAAACTGTTTTTT	TRBJ1-4	14	TRBV25-1	-	-
CASSLGGQQTSATQYF	TGTGCCAGCAGCTTAGGAGGCCAACAAACTTCAGCTACGCAGTATTTT	TRBJ2-3	16	TRBV11-1	-	-
CASSYSMSLNTEAFF	TGTGCCAGCAGTTACTCGATGTCTCTGAACACTGAAGCTTTCTTT	TRBJ1-1	15	TRBV6-5	-	-
CAYAGVVGTDTQYF	TGTGCCTACGCGGGGGTCGTCGGAACAGATACGCAGTATTTT	TRBJ2-3	14	TRBV30	TRBD2	-
CASSEAPHEQYF	TGTGCCAGCAGTGAGGCGCCCCACGAGCAGTACTTC	TRBJ2-7	12	TRBV2	-	-
CAWSPRRNEQYF	TGTGCCTGGAGTCCCCGAAGGAACGAGCAGTACTTC	TRBJ2-7	12	TRBV30	-	-
CASSDSGGAVYNEQFF	TGCGCCAGCAGCGATAGCGGGGGGGCTGTATACAATGAGCAGTTCTTC	TRBJ2-1	16	TRBV5-1	TRBD2	-
CASSLATGPPSNYGYTF	TGTGCCAGCAGCTTAGCGACAGGGCCCCCATCTAACTATGGCTACACCTTC	TRBJ1-2	17	TRBV7-2	TRBD1	-
CASSRTRGSYNEQFF	TGTGCCAGCAGCCGGACGCGGGGATCCTACAATGAGCAGTTCTTC	TRBJ2-1	15	TRBV7-2	-	few
CASSGTGGTYEQYF	TGTGCCAGCAGTGGGACAGGGGGGACCTACGAGCAGTACTTC	TRBJ2-7	14	TRBV28	TRBD1	-
CASSLDLAGGPFQFF	TGTGCCAGCAGCTTAGATCTAGCGGGGGGGCCTTTTCAGTTCTTC	TRBJ2-1	15	TRBV11-2	TRBD2	-
CASSYDRNYGYTF	TGTGCCAGCAGTTACGACAGAAACTATGGCTACACCTTC	TRBJ1-2	13	TRBV6-5	-	-
CASKEASGADTQYF	TGTGCCAGCAAAGAGGCGTCCGGGGCAGATACGCAGTATTTT	TRBJ2-3	14	TRBV6-4	-	-
CASHYSGTGPSGYTF	TGTGCCAGCCACTATTCCGGGACAGGGCCCAGTGGCTACACCTTC	TRBJ1-2	15	TRBV6-5	TRBD1	-
CASRLRQGDYGYTF	TGTGCCAGCAGACTTAGACAGGGGGACTATGGCTACACCTTC	TRBJ1-2	14	TRBV28	TRBD1	-
CASSQDILVSRDTEAFF	TGCGCCAGCAGCCAAGATATCCTCGTCTCACGGGACACTGAAGCTTTCTTT	TRBJ1-1	17	TRBV4-1	-	-
CASSLISGETQYF	TGTGCCAGCAGCTTGATTAGTGGGGAGACCCAGTACTTC	TRBJ2-5	13	TRBV5-4	-	-
CASSLGGQGGNTIYF	TGTGCCAGCAGCTTAGGGGGACAGGGAGGAAACACCATATATTTT	TRBJ1-3	15	TRBV7-9	TRBD1	-
CASTTGMENIQYF	TGTGCCAGCACTACAGGGATGGAAAACATTCAGTACTTC	TRBJ2-4	13	TRBV11-1	-	-
CASSPPNRDPGLDGNTIYF	TGTGCCAGCTCACCACCAAACCGGGACCCCGGGTTGGACGGAAACACCATATATTTT	TRBJ1-3	19	TRBV18	-	-
CAWSAPQETQYF	TGTGCCTGGAGTGCCCCTCAAGAGACCCAGTACTTC	TRBJ2-5	12	TRBV30	-	once
CASSPRGGDGYTF	TGCGCCAGCAGCCCCCGGGGAGGGGATGGCTACACCTTC	TRBJ1-2	13	TRBV5-1	-	-
CASSLIPQGTHEKLFF	TGTGCCAGCAGCTTAATCCCTCAGGGGACTCATGAAAAACTGTTTTTT	TRBJ1-4	16	TRBV7-8	-	-
CASSSGPATNEKLFF	TGCGCCAGCAGCTCAGGGCCCGCAACTAATGAAAAACTGTTTTTT	TRBJ1-4	15	TRBV5-1	-	few
CAIRPRETEKLFF	TGTGCCATCAGGCCCCGGGAGACTGAAAAACTGTTTTTT	TRBJ1-4	13	TRBV10-3	-	-
CASGTGNTEAFF	TGTGCCAGTGGAACGGGGAACACTGAAGCTTTCTTT	TRBJ1-1	12	TRBV28	-	-
CASSPWGAGNTIYF	TGTGCCAGCTCACCATGGGGGGCCGGAAACACCATATATTTT	TRBJ1-3	14	TRBV18	-	few
CASSPPGGPPYEQYF	TGTGCCAGCTCACCACCAGGGGGCCCTCCCTACGAGCAGTACTTC	TRBJ2-7	15	TRBV18	TRBD1	-
CASSLGHMVGEKLFF	TGTGCCAGCAGCTTGGGACACATGGTAGGGGAAAAACTGTTTTTT	TRBJ1-4	15	TRBV5-8	-	once
CASSLKGSYEQYF	TGTGCCAGTAGTCTAAAGGGATCCTACGAGCAGTACTTC	TRBJ2-7	13	TRBV19	-	-
CASLSIEDQPQHF	TGTGCCAGTCTTAGTATCGAGGATCAGCCCCAGCATTTT	TRBJ1-5	13	TRBV6-6	-	-
CASSEAWSQPQHF	TGTGCCAGCAGTGAAGCGTGGAGTCAGCCCCAGCATTTT	TRBJ1-5	13	TRBV6-1	-	-